The 5 T cell receptor beta chains below were found in one sample sequenced in a study of T cells in Graves' hyperthyroidism and ophthalmopathy. Amplification of TCR beta CDR3 regions was performed using RNA transcripts as template. First-round RT-PCR of the TCR CDR3 relied on the HTBI primer set. TCRdb reanalysed the multiplex PCR reads using MiXCR and keeps one entry per CDR3 protein. The data show hundreds of thousands of distinct CDR3 sequences, with roughly 20% seen just once and roughly 30% held by the top ten. The sequencing sample was made of blood. These TCRs come from a man aged 25 to 45 with Graves' ophthalmopathy.

This clonotype turned up a few times. Possible read error: a much larger clone is one base away. The V and J genes are TRBV12-3 or TRBV12-4 and TRBJ1-4, with unresolved D. This CDR3 is 11 amino acids long. The chain's CDR3 is CDSKRKEKLFF. CDR3 in DNA: TGTGACAGCAAAAGGAAGGAAAAACTGTTTTTT.

The genes are TRBV24-1 and TRBJ2-7; tentatively, D is TRBD1 (5 bases). The CDR3 loop spans 16 amino acids. V lost 2 bases and J 2 bases, leaving 15 bases between the germline ends. Germline V CDR1 and CDR2: KGHDR, SFDVKD. The CDR3: CATSDSPPRQTYEQYF. The DNA for the CDR3 is TGTGCCACCAGTGATTCCCCCCCCAGACAGACCTACGAGCAGTACTTC.

This chain joins TRBV25-1 and TRBJ2-1, with no clear D. Germline V gene lookup returns CDR1 MGHDK and CDR2 SYGVNS. The V end was cut by 3 bases, the J end by 6 bases, with 6 bases between. The CDR3 is made up of 12 amino acids. CDR3 amino acids: CASSEAANEQFF. CDR3 bases: TGTGCCAGCAGTGAGGCGGCCAATGAGCAGTTCTTC.

The chain links TRBV7-9 to TRBJ2-1; TRBD2 matches at 10 bases. V was pared by 1 base and J by 0 bases, with 6 bases of the junction left unmatched. Germline assignment: CDR1 SEHNR and CDR2 FQNEAQ (reference sequence). The CDR3 spans 18 residues. The DNA for the CDR3 is TGTGCCAGCAGCTTAGACTTCAGCGGGGGGGCCTCCTACAATGAGCAGTTCTTC. This codes for CASSLDFSGGASYNEQFF.

This clonotype was counted at least ten times. The rearrangement joins TRBV30 to TRBJ2-7; unclear D gene. The CDR3 has 10 residues. CDR1 and CDR2 (germline): GTSNPN, SVGIG (reference sequence). V lost 1 base and J 5 bases, leaving 3 bases between the germline ends. This CDR3 reads CAWSGHEQYF. As DNA, the CDR3 is TGTGCCTGGAGTGGCCACGAGCAGTACTTC. Full variable domain (remainder filled in from reference TRBV30 and TRBJ2-7): SQTIHQWPATLVQPVGSPLSLECTVEGTSNPNLYWYRQAAGRGLQLLFYSVGIGQISSEVPQNLSASRPQDRQFILSSKKLLLSDSGFYLCAWSGHEQYFGPGTRLTVT.